The 21 T cell receptor beta chains listed next were all sequenced from one sample in a study of T cell clonotyping in hematopoietic cell transplantation. Generated by immunoSEQ multiplex PCR, the TCRdb table keeps only in-frame clones and is missing some. The repertoire holds some 10,000 clones, 80% to 95% seen once, with around 0.8% in the top ten. The source material was peripheral blood mononuclear cells. These receptors were taken from a woman aged 45-59 years in good health. Some clones in this sample may be carry-over from other donors' samples.

The rearrangement links TRBV5-1 to TRBJ2-6, with D perhaps matching TRBD1 (6 bases). V was trimmed by 8 bases and J by 4 bases, leaving 19 bases between them. This CDR3 region has 16 residues. Germline V gene data show CDR1 as SGHRS and CDR2 as YFSETQ. CDR3 bases: TGCGCCAGACCTTTCCCAGGGGCGACAGGGGCCAACGTCCTGACTTTC. Its translation is CARPFPGATGANVLTF.

The genes are TRBV6-5 and TRBJ2-5, with 7 bases matching TRBD2. The CDR3 spans 14 residues. Unmatched junction bases numbered 8, after V lost 6 bases and J lost 4 bases. Germline V gene data show CDR1 as MNHEY and CDR2 as SVGAGI. The CDR3 region is CASSLSGSGETQYF. The CDR3 DNA sequence: TGTGCCAGCAGCCTTAGCGGGTCGGGAGAGACCCAGTACTTC.

The genes are TRBV29-1 and TRBJ2-2; D is unclear. V was clipped by 3 bases and J by 2 bases, with 10 bases between them. CDR1 is SQVTM, CDR2 ANQGSEA, per germline. CDR3 length: 14 residues. CDR3 loop: CSVDGMKNTGELFF. Written as DNA, the CDR3 is TGCAGCGTTGATGGGATGAAAAACACCGGGGAGCTGTTTTTT.

This clone has a single count. J is TRBJ1-1 and V is TRBV6-1; D not resolved. V was pared by 0 bases and J by 6 bases, with 17 bases between. The CDR3 has 16 amino acids. The germline CDR1 and CDR2 sequences are MNHNS and SASEGT. The CDR3 here is CASSEASRSGYAEAFF. The DNA of the CDR3 is TGTGCCAGCAGTGAAGCGTCTAGGTCCGGGTATGCTGAAGCTTTCTTT.

This clone showed up just a few times. The gene calls are TRBV4-3 and TRBJ1-2, with D possibly TRBD1 on 5 matching bases. Germline-derived CDR1 and CDR2 are LGHNA and YSLEER. The germline V and J ends were trimmed by 0 bases and 3 bases, with 17 bases remaining between them. This CDR3 is 17 amino acids long. The CDR3 bases are TGCGCCAGCAGCCAAGATCATCTAGACAGAGTTTACTATGGCTACACCTTC. It is translated as CASSQDHLDRVYYGYTF.

This rearrangement joins TRBV2 to TRBJ1-6; D remains ambiguous. Germline V gene sequence: CDR1 SNHLY, CDR2 FYNNEI. V dropped 8 bases and J dropped 0 bases, with 11 bases sitting between them. This CDR3 is built from 15 residues. The CDR3 here is CASAVGVSYNSPLHF. CDR3 sequence (DNA): TGTGCCAGCGCTGTCGGGGTCTCCTATAATTCACCCCTCCACTTT.

The rearrangement uses TRBV7-9 and TRBJ1-2, with 7 bases that match TRBD1. J gave up 4 bases and V 2 bases, and 4 bases lay outside the gene matches. Germline CDR1 is SEHNR and CDR2 is FQNEAQ (reference sequence). The CDR3 covers 14 residues. CDR3 in DNA: TGTGCCAGCAGCTTATTAGGGACAGTCTATGGCTACACCTTC. Translation gives CASSLLGTVYGYTF.

The chain combines TRBV28 with TRBJ1-1; D is unresolved. From germline, CDR1 is MDHEN and CDR2 SYDVKM. With 7 bases removed from V and 1 base from J, the gap between germline ends came to 19 bases. The CDR3 is made up of 16 amino acids. The CDR3 here is CASTPEKKVKNTEAFF. The DNA for the CDR3 is TGTGCCAGCACCCCCGAGAAAAAGGTGAAGAACACTGAAGCTTTCTTT.

The V call is TRBV4-3, the J call TRBJ1-2; D unresolved. The CDR3 runs 16 residues. The V end lost 1 base, the J end lost 2 bases, and 14 bases lay between the germline ends. Germline CDR1 LGHNA, CDR2 YSLEER. The CDR3 sequence: CASSQGGGLGNYGYTF. DNA for the CDR3: TGCGCCAGCAGCCAAGGAGGAGGGTTAGGGAACTATGGCTACACCTTC.

This clone was found once. V and J are TRBV28 and TRBJ1-1; D is undetermined. V was cut by 11 bases and J by 4 bases, with 11 bases left in between. Germline V gene sequence: CDR1 MDHEN, CDR2 SYDVKM. The CDR3 extends over 11 amino acids. CDR3 sequence reads: CASVHSTEAFF. CDR3 sequence (DNA): TGTGCCTCGGTTCACAGCACTGAAGCTTTCTTT.

The chain is built from TRBV7-3 and TRBJ2-3, with 8 bases lining up with TRBD2. V gave up 4 bases and J gave up 3 bases; unmatched junction bases: 6. CDR3 length equals 15 residues. The germline gives CDR1 SGHTA, CDR2 FQGTGA. CDR3: CASSSTGGPTDTQYF. In DNA, the CDR3 is TGTGCCAGCAGCTCGACGGGGGGGCCGACAGATACGCAGTATTTT.

The chain links TRBV5-6 to TRBJ2-5, with D perhaps TRBD2 (5 bases). CDR3 length: 14 amino acids. The V end lost 3 bases, the J end lost 2 bases, and 11 bases lay between the germline ends. Per the germline V gene, CDR1 is SGHDT and CDR2 is YYEEEE. The CDR3 here is CASSYPGVQETQYF. The CDR3, as DNA: TGTGCCAGCAGCTATCCCGGGGTACAAGAGACCCAGTACTTC.

The chain couples TRBV29-1 to TRBJ2-7, with unresolved D. This CDR3 is built from 14 residues. Germline assignment: CDR1 SQVTM and CDR2 ANQGSEA. V lost 4 bases to trimming and J lost 0 bases, with 13 bases between them. CDR3 sequence reads: CSVVPPESSYEQYF. The CDR3 coding sequence is TGCAGCGTTGTCCCTCCCGAGAGCTCCTACGAGCAGTACTTC.

This clone occurred once. DNA of the CDR3: TGTGCCACCTCGACAGGGCCTAATTCACCCCTCCACTTT. Its translation is CATSTGPNSPLHF. The V and J genes are TRBV10-3 and TRBJ1-6; the match to TRBD1 covers 7 bases. There are 13 residues in the CDR3. Germline V gives CDR1 ENHRY, CDR2 SYGVKD. The trim removed 10 bases at V and 6 bases at J, leaving 6 bases unmatched.

Comment on this clone: The same CDR3 arises from other DNA sequences in this sample as well. The gene calls are TRBV28 and TRBJ2-7; D gene uncertain. The CDR3 sequence is 11 residues long. CDR1 and CDR2 (germline): MDHEN, SYDVKM. The ends were cut back, 7 bases at V and 0 bases at J, with 4 bases in the middle. CDR3 sequence: CASTDSYEQYF. The CDR3 nucleotides read TGTGCCAGCACAGACTCCTACGAGCAGTACTTC.

J is TRBJ1-2 and V is TRBV6-7; 9 nucleotides line up with TRBD1. TRBV6-7 falls under the ORF class, with uncertain function. The CDR3 covers 21 residues. Trimming cost V 2 bases and J 6 bases; bases outside gene matches: 25. CDR3 sequence reads: CASSYPKTPIHPWDRVDGYTF. CDR3 sequence (DNA): TGTGCCAGCAGTTACCCAAAAACCCCAATCCATCCCTGGGACAGGGTAGATGGCTACACCTTC.

The chain is built from TRBV5-6 and TRBJ2-7; D is unresolved. Trimming pared 0 bases from V and 9 bases from J, leaving 16 bases between. This CDR3 is 14 amino acids long. Germline assignment: CDR1 SGHDT and CDR2 YYEEEE. This chain's CDR3 is CASSLVRSTRGQYF. CDR3 sequence (DNA): TGTGCCAGCAGCTTGGTAAGAAGTACCCGCGGGCAGTACTTC.

V gene TRBV7-3 combines with J gene TRBJ2-6; TRBD2 matches 9 bases. The CDR3 extends over 16 amino acids. The germline V gene has CDR1 SGHTA and CDR2 FQGTGA. V was pared by 6 bases and J by 0 bases, with 3 bases of the junction left unmatched. The CDR3 DNA reads as TGTGCCAGCAGTGGAGCGGGGGGCTCTGGGGCCAACGTCCTGACTTTC. Its protein is CASSGAGGSGANVLTF.

J is TRBJ1-2 and V is TRBV28; D possibly corresponds to TRBD1 (5 bases). The CDR3 contains 12 residues. V was trimmed by 7 bases and J by 7 bases, leaving 13 bases between them. CDR1 is MDHEN and CDR2 is SYDVKM in the germline V gene. The CDR3 nucleotides are TGTGCCAGCATAGGGGCCCGAAGTGGCTACACCTTC. Translated: CASIGARSGYTF.

The J gene is TRBJ1-1, the V gene TRBV7-3; D is uncertain. This CDR3 contains 14 residues. Germline assignment: CDR1 SGHTA and CDR2 FQGTGA. The V and J ends lost 1 base and 1 base respectively, with 7 bases between them. CDR3 sequence: CASSLKGRNTEAFF. CDR3 bases: TGTGCCAGCAGCTTAAAAGGAAGGAACACTGAAGCTTTCTTT.

This sequence joins TRBV7-3 and TRBJ2-5; D is unresolved. Germline CDR1 SGHTA, CDR2 FQGTGA. V was trimmed by 5 bases and J by 6 bases, leaving 22 bases between them. The CDR3 is 16 amino acids. This chain's CDR3 is CASSINPSKNVQTQYF. CDR3 in DNA: TGTGCCAGCAGCATAAACCCCTCTAAGAATGTCCAGACCCAGTACTTC.